This T cell receptor beta chain was recovered during a study of a mutant IDH1 vaccine in newly diagnosed glioma. At the level of the study: Each patient was administered eight vaccinations, scheduled in weeks 1, 3, 5, 7, 11, 15, 19 and 23. Earlier therapy was either radiotherapy, temozolomide, or both, and most got both. Study results and limitations: The vaccine induced immune responses, and these occurred in around 93% of patients.

This CDR3 has 13 amino acids. Trimming took 1 base from V and 1 from J, leaving 4 bases between them. The germline V gene encodes CDR1 MNHEY and CDR2 SMNVEV (reference sequence). Note on this clone: The target antigen is unknown.

Repertoires were generated with immunoSEQ multiplex PCR, while TCRdb's copy carries only in-frame clones and drops some. The table records around 39,000 clones, approximately 84% of them present only once. Time point specified: week 23, last vaccination. The study gave 300 ug of mutant IDH1 20-mer peptide per vaccine dose, with topical imiquimod. Source: PBMCs, taken from a glioma patient whose treatment included an IDH1 peptide vaccine. The sequence was collected from a woman younger than 30 with glioma. Some clones in this sample may be carry-over from other donors' samples. The chain combines TRBV27 with TRBJ1-1, with D hard to call. The chain's CDR3 is CASSLFWNTEAFF. The CDR3 DNA reads TGTGCCAGCAGTTTATTCTGGAACACTGAAGCTTTCTTT.